This T cell receptor (beta chain) was recovered during a study of cytomegalovirus exposure and HLA in healthy donors. At the level of the study: Clustering assigned 81% of the approximately 370 genotyped donors to the Caucasian-associated ancestry cluster.

The primer mix had 60 Vbeta and 13 Jbeta primers. The repertoire was sequenced with immunoSEQ multiplex PCR; TCRdb's copy has only in-frame clones and lacks some. The sample has under 150,000 clones, roughly 67% seen once. Study findings and constraints: An analysis that was carried out later associated approximately 17,000 TCR beta sequences with HLA alleles at 0.05 false discovery rate.

Germline-derived CDR1 and CDR2 are SGHAT and FQNNGV. This CDR3 region has 12 residues. With 4 bases removed from V and 4 bases from J, the gap between germline ends came to 8 bases. Comments on this clone: The antigen remains unidentified.

Sequenced sample: PBMCs. The gene calls are TRBV11-2 and TRBJ2-7, with a weak D call TRBD1 (5 bases). This clonotype was obtained from a man between 18 and 35 years old in good health and CMV-seropositive. The CDR3 sequence: CASSYQGYEQYF. The CDR3 nucleotides are TGTGCCAGCAGCTACCAGGGATACGAGCAGTACTTC.